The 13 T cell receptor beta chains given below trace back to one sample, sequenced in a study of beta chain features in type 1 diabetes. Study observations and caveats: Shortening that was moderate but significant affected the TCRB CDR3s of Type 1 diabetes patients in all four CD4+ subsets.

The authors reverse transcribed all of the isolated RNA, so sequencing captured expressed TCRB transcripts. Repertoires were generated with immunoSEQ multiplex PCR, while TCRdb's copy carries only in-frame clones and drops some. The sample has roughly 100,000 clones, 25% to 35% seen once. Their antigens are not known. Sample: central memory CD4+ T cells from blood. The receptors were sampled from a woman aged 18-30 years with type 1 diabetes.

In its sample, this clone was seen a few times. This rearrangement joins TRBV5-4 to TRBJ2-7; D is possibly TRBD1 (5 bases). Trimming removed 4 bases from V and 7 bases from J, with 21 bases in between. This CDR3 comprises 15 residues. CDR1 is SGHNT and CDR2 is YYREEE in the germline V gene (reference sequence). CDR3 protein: CASSTQTAIHREQYF. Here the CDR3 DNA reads TGTGCCAGCAGCACGCAGACAGCCATACACCGAGAGCAGTACTTC.

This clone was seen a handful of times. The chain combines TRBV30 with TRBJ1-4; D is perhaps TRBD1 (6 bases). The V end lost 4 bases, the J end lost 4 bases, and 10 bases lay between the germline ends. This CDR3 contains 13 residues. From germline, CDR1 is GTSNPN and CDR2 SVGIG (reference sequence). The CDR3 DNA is TGTGCCTGGAACACAGGGTTTAATGAAAAACTGTTTTTT. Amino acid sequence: CAWNTGFNEKLFF.

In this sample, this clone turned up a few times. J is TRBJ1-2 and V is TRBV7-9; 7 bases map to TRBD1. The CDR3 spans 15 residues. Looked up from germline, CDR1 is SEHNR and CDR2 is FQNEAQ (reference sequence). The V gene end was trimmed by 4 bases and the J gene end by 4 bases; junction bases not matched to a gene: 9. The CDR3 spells CASSSTGELGYGYTF. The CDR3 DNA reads TGTGCCAGCAGCTCAACAGGGGAGCTAGGCTATGGCTACACCTTC.

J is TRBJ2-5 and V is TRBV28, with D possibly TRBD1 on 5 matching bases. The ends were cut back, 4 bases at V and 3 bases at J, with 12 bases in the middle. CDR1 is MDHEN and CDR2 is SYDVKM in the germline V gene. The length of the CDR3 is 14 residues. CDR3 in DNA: TGTGCCAGCAGTTCGCGACAAGGGGAAGAGACCCAGTACTTC. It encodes CASSSRQGEETQYF.

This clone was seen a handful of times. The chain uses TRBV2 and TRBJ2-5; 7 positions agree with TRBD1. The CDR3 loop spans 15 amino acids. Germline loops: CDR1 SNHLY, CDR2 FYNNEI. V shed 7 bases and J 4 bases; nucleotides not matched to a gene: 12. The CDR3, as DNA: TGTGCCAGCACCAGCCAAACAGGGGTATCAGAGACCCAGTACTTC. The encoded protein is CASTSQTGVSETQYF. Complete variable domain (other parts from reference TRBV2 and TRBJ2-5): EPEVTQTPSHQVTQMGQEVILRCVPISNHLYFYWYRQILGQKVEFLVSFYNNEISEKSEIFDDQFSVERPDGSNFTLKIRSTKLEDSAMYFCASTSQTGVSETQYFGPGTRLLVL.

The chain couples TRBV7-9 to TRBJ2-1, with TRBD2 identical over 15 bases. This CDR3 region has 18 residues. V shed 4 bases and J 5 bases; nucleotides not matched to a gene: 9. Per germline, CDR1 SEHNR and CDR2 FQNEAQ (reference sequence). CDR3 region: CASSSPWTSGRGDNEQFF. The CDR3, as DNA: TGTGCCAGCAGCTCCCCATGGACTAGCGGGAGGGGGGACAATGAGCAGTTCTTC.

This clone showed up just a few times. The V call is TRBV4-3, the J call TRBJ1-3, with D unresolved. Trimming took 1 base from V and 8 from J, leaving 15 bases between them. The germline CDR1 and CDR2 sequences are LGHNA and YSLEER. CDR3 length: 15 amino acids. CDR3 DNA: TGCGCCAGCAGCCAAGGCGGGTCGAGGGCGGACACCATATATTTT. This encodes CASSQGGSRADTIYF.

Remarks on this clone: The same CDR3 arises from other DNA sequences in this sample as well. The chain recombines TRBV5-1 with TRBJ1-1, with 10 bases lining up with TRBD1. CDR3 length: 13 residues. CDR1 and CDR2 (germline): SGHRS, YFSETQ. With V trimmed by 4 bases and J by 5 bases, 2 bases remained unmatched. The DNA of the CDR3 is TGCGCCAGCAGCCCGGGACAGGGGACTGAAGCTTTCTTT. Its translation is CASSPGQGTEAFF.

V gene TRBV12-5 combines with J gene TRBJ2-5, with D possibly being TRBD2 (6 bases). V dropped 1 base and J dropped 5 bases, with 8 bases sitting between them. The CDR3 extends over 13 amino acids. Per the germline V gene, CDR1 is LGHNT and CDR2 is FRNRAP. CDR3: CASGLGGEETQYF. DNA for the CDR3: TGTGCTAGTGGTTTGGGGGGGGAGGAGACCCAGTACTTC.

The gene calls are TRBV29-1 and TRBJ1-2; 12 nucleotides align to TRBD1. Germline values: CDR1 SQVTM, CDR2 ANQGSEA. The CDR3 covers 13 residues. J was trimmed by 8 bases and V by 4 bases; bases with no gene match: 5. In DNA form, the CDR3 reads TGCAGCGTTGGGGGACAGGGGGCGGGAGGCTACACCTTC. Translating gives CSVGGQGAGGYTF.

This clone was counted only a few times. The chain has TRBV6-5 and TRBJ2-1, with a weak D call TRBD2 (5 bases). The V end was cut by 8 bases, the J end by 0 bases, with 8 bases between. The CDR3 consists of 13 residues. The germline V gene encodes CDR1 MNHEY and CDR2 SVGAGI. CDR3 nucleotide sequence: TGTGCCAGCCGGGGTAGCTCCTACAATGAGCAGTTCTTC. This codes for CASRGSSYNEQFF.

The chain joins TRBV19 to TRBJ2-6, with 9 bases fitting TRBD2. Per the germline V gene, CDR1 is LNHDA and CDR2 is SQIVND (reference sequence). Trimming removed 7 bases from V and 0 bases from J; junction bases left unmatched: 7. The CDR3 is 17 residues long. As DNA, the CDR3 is TGTGCCAGTACCTCGACTAGCGGATACTCTGGGGCCAACGTCCTGACTTTC. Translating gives CASTSTSGYSGANVLTF.

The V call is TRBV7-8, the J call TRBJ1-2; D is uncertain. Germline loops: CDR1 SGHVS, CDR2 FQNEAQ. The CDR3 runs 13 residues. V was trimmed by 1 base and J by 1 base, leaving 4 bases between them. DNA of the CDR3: TGTGCCAGCAGCTTAGACAATAACTATGGCTACACCTTC. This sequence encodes CASSLDNNYGYTF.